A single TCR beta chain is shown here with its context. This clonotype has ten or more counts. Its antigen is currently not known. No much larger clone exists at a distance of one base, and base qualities are not known. The germline V gene (reference sequence) sets CDR1 to MNHEY and CDR2 to SMNVEV. Counted from cysteine to phenylalanine, this CDR3 has 14 amino acids. The sequence is cut down to CDR3 DNA, 42 bases in frame from base 1. At the junction V is shortened by 6 bases and J by 3 bases, with 12 bases in between. This sample is drawn from a study of regulatory T cells in long-lasting Graves disease (dated by TCRdb to the early 2020s). Background on the whole study: Antithyroid drugs had been taken for less than 3 months by newly diagnosed Graves' disease patients. Persistent Graves' disease patients were compared with newly diagnosed Graves' disease patients by peripheral blood TCR sequencing and RNA sequencing. The study was registered as a clinical trial and conducted in China. A total of roughly 33 samples were covered by TCR sequencing, comprising roughly 13 persistent and around 20 newly diagnosed Graves' disease patients. What the work shows at the level of the full study, not this receptor alone: Compared with newly diagnosed patients, patients with persistent Graves' disease had lower TCR Shannon entropy and fewer highly expanded clones, which suggests clonal expansion. The authors noted that the small sample size was a limitation that may lower accuracy. Sequencing and analysis were limited to the TCR beta chain. Persistent disease showed preferential use of TRBV28, TRBJ1-2 and TRBJ2-5, whereas newly diagnosed disease favored TRBV20-1 and TRBJ2-1. A larger number of public clonotypes was shared among persistent patients (more than 2,500) than among newly diagnosed patients (around 880). The study examined only peripheral blood because the primary lesion, thyroid tissue, could not be accessed.

The library came from multiplex PCR. The run used an Illumina HiSeq 4000. CDR3 regions were amplified by Arm-PCR with iRepertoire HTBI primers to construct TCR beta libraries. Before sequencing, the PCR products underwent gel purification. In the original analysis: Across samples, 62 TRBV and 13 to 15 TRBJ segments were identified and used for gene usage analysis of CDR3 amino acid clonotypes. COPE and FqMerger were used to merge the filtered high-quality paired reads into contigs. Contigs were aligned with BLAST to IMGT TRBV, TRBD and TRBJ reference genes, and CDR3 was defined per IMGT. Highly expanded clones were defined as clonotypes with a frequency above 0.1%. Shannon entropy was used to measure repertoire diversity, and the Gini coefficient was used to measure V-J evenness. A clonotype found in more than one individual was treated as public. TCRdb applied fastp at Q25 and MiXCR to the public reads, then kept only in-frame beta chains. Rows are unified per CDR3 protein, each entry keeping the most common DNA and genes. TCRdb, not the original authors, processed these V and J calls. Present in this sample are a few hundred thousand distinct CDR3 sequences, around a fifth of which were seen just once. Clones ranked in the top ten supply approximately 10% of the sample.

This sample's time point label indicates: newly diagnosed GD, antithyroid drugs for less than 3 months. For both TCR sequencing and RNA sequencing, RNA was extracted from PBMCs in TRIzol. The diagnosis of Graves' disease was made according to American Thyroid Association guidelines. The patients came from an endocrinology department in Xi'an, China. From each patient, around 9.3 milliliters of peripheral blood was collected into an EDTA anticoagulant tube. Ficoll Paque Plus density gradient separation was used to isolate PBMCs, and no further T cell sorting was performed. An Agilent 2100 Bioanalyzer and agarose gel were used to check RNA quality, and a NanoDrop 2000 was used to measure RNA concentration. These data were likewise used in another study, on T cells in Graves' hyperthyroidism and ophthalmopathy. That second report states: A patient counted as having stable Graves' hyperthyroidism if no progression to ophthalmopathy occurred over 18 months of follow-up. Hyperthyroidism patients were newly diagnosed, had a disease duration of under 2 months, and were aged 18 to 65 years. The study excluded patients with uncontrolled infections, other autoimmune diseases, pregnancy or lactation. Diagnoses were established on the basis of clinical symptoms, serum thyroxine and TRAb, thyroid ultrasound, and orbital computed tomography. A first-round RT-PCR of the TCR CDR3 used the HTBI primer set with the Qiagen OneStep RT-PCR kit. Blood samples also contained most of the expanded thyroid clonotypes (frequency above 0.001), which suggests that blood repertoires may reflect thyroid immune responses. Ophthalmopathy was separated from stable hyperthyroidism by a 13 V-J signature model, with around 88% sensitivity and 81% to 83% specificity obtained in cross-validation and 80%/75% obtained in testing. In validation, the model predicted progression to ophthalmopathy with just under 71% sensitivity and around 72% specificity, a median of approximately 6.5 months before onset. A discovery cohort of about a hundred patients, roughly 45 with Graves' ophthalmopathy and more than 55 with stable Graves' hyperthyroidism, was used to find distinguishing TCR V-J signatures. An independent validation cohort of around 19 hyperthyroidism patients and some 15 patients who later progressed to ophthalmopathy tested prospective prediction of ophthalmopathy. For training and testing, the approximately 97 patients in the discovery cohort were randomly divided in a 7:3 ratio. The study also compared thyroid tissue and blood T-cell repertoires from several Graves' hyperthyroidism patients. After sampling, hyperthyroidism patients received methimazole starting at 30 mg daily, and ophthalmopathy patients received high-dose intravenous methylprednisolone. Libraries were constructed in a second round of multiplex PCR, after which size selection and purification were carried out. Paired-end sequencing of the libraries was performed with 100 bp reads on an Illumina HiSeq2000. SOAPnuke was used to process the raw data, removing reads that contained adapters or uncalled bases, had a mean Phred below 15, or lacked an exact match to the constant primer or identifier. High-quality paired reads were merged using COPE v1.2.5, and each unique nucleotide sequence was defined as a clonotype. MiTCR v1.1 was used to align the clonotypes against IMGT TRBV, TRBD and TRBJ reference segments. Analysis was restricted to V-J combinations with a frequency above 0.0001, which covered roughly 99% of repertoires. The TCS score was defined as the ratio of F50 (clonal expansion) to E x V (chaos), calculated using BLOSUM62-based TCRdist between CDR3 peptides within each V-J. Welch's t-statistics and random forest reduced 514 V-J features to roughly 13, which were used in a naive Bayes classifier (R e1071). Sample size was not statistically predetermined, and blinding of investigators to group allocation was not performed. According to the paper, TCR Vbeta CDR3 sequencing was carried out on 135 peripheral blood samples, which came from around 43 ophthalmopathy, approximately 72 hyperthyroidism and roughly 17 progressor patients.

The clonotype originates from a woman aged 30 to 39 with Graves disease. Donor details come from another sample of the same person, matched by shared clones. The chain joins TRBV27 to TRBJ2-4, with the D assignment possibly TRBD1 or TRBD2, given 5 matching bases for each. The sample consisted of peripheral blood mononuclear cells (PBMCs), taken at new diagnosis, from a patient treated with antithyroid drugs. In nucleotides, the sequence is TGTGCCAGCAGAAGGGGAGTTGGCAAAAACATTCAGTACTTC. Its amino acids are CASRRGVGKNIQYF.